The subject of this entry is one T cell receptor beta chain. The antigen it recognizes is unknown. There are no base qualities to consult, and no much larger clone falls within one base. The germline V gene gives CDR1 as MDHEN and CDR2 as SYDVKM. Trimmed from V: 6 bases; trimmed from J: 1 base; junction bases lacking a gene match: 9. Including cysteine and phenylalanine, the CDR3 has 15 amino acids. Of the read, only the CDR3 DNA is kept; its 45 bases are in frame from base 1. The entry originates in a study of blood T cell repertoires in COVID-19 (TCRdb year 2020). In the study overall: The collaborator samples originated in the United States, Italy and Spain and spanned the acute and convalescent phases of COVID-19. The material from the prospective study consisted of cDNA or gDNA derived from T cells, B-cell-depleted T cells, or PBMCs. Samples were obtained from the ongoing ImmuneRACE study (first 160 participants) and from over 1,000 subjects provided by 6 global collaborators. HLA class I and class II types, where available, came from metadata supplied by the sample provider rather than from assay-based typing. The repertoires were made available in a free public database intended to serve as a resource for research on the immune response to SARS-CoV-2. A de-identified subject ID, COVID-19 status, age in years and sex were almost always included in the sample metadata. Subjects who had been exposed to COVID-19, were actively infected with it, or had recovered from it provided the deeply sampled blood TCRbeta repertoires that made up the dataset. The paper as a whole reports these results and caveats: The amount of clinical and demographic metadata varied by source and participant and was provided uncurated.

The immunoSEQ Assay, a bias-controlled multiplex PCR, was used to amplify TCRbeta CDR3 regions from genomic DNA. Turning to the authors' computational methods: Nucleated cell counts per sample were estimated from amplification of reference gene primers within the assay. Sequence reads were collapsed and filtered to measure the absolute abundance of every unique TCRbeta CDR3 rearrangement. For each sample, productive Simpson clonality was calculated as the square root of Simpson's diversity index across productive rearrangements. TCRdb's version of the immuneACCESS table is confined to in-frame rearrangements and falls short of the full clone set. An unresolved V gene accounts for under half of the shortfall where checked; the remainder is of unknown origin. D and trimming come from the DNA, and the V and J calls and clone size come from that table. This sample holds approximately 250,000 clones; roughly 84% were observed only once. In total, the top ten clones hold under 2.5% of the sample.

Samples from volunteer blood donors who had recovered from COVID-19 were contributed by a second Seattle source. Collaborating institutions collected whole blood in K2EDTA tubes following their own protocols. For TCRbeta analysis, collaborators shipped samples in one of three forms: frozen whole blood, isolated PBMCs, or DNA extracted from either of those sample types. The source is a man aged 40-55 years who had recovered from COVID-19. Rearrangement joined TRBV28 to TRBJ2-7, with TRBD1 matching 7 junction bases. The sequenced sample consisted of peripheral blood. The encoded CDR3 is CASSSVRGPSYEQYF. The bases read TGTGCCAGCAGCTCGGTAAGGGGGCCTTCCTACGAGCAGTACTTC.